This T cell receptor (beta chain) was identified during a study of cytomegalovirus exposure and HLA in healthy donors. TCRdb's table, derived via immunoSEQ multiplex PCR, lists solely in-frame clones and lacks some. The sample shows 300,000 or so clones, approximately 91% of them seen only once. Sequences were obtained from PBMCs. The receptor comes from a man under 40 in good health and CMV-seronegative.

This CDR3 is CASMEGASTEAFF. The CDR3 DNA sequence: TGTGCCAGCATGGAGGGGGCGAGCACTGAAGCTTTCTTT. The V gene is TRBV5-5, the J gene TRBJ1-1; 7 bases align to TRBD1. The CDR3 is 13 amino acids. Germline CDR1 reads SGHKS; CDR2 reads YYEKEE (reference sequence). V lost 6 bases to trimming and J lost 4 bases; unmatched junction nucleotides: 6.